Below, one T cell receptor (beta chain) is given with its context. Its antigen target is currently unknown. Base qualities are not at hand, and no much larger clone is one base apart. The data derive from a study of blood T cell repertoires in COVID-19 (dated by TCRdb to 2018 to 2021). The study in broad terms: Collaborator samples came from the United States, Italy and Spain and covered acute and convalescent phases of COVID-19. Where available, HLA class I and class II types were taken from metadata supplied by the sample provider and were not determined by assay-based typing. The prospective study material was composed of cDNA or gDNA derived from T cells, B-cell-depleted T cells, or PBMCs. The samples were drawn from two sources: the first 160 participants of the ongoing ImmuneRACE study, and 1,254 subjects contributed by 6 global collaborators. The dataset comprised deeply sampled blood TCRbeta repertoires from subjects exposed to, actively infected with, or recovered from COVID-19. The sample metadata nearly always contained a de-identified subject ID, COVID-19 status, age in years and sex. The repertoires were released in a freely available public database intended as a resource for research on the immune response to SARS-CoV-2. The investigation overall reported the following: How much clinical and demographic metadata was included differed by source and by participant, and the metadata was provided uncurated.

The collaborating institutions used their own protocols to collect whole blood in K2EDTA tubes. For TCRbeta analysis, collaborators shipped samples as frozen whole blood, isolated PBMCs, or DNA extracted from either of those sample types. TCRbeta CDR3 regions were amplified from genomic DNA using the immunoSEQ Assay, a bias-controlled multiplex PCR. Per the authors' processing: The number of nucleated cells in each sample was estimated from the amplification of reference gene primers within the assay. Sequence reads were collapsed and filtered to measure the absolute abundance of every unique TCRbeta CDR3 rearrangement. For each sample, productive Simpson clonality was calculated as the square root of Simpson's diversity index across productive rearrangements. TCRdb re-hosts the immuneACCESS table, in-frame sequences only. Its copies lack some clones; in the studies checked, an unresolved V gene accounts for under half of them, and the cause for the rest is not known. The V and J calls and clone size are taken from that table; D and trimming were inferred from the DNA. The sample includes more than 85,000 clones, with roughly 84% observed a single time. Jointly, the top ten make up under 7% of the sample.

CDR1 is given as SGHAT and CDR2 as FQNNGV, both from the germline V gene. Trimming takes 0 bases from V and 8 bases from J, and the germline ends sit 13 bases apart. Including cysteine and phenylalanine, the CDR3 has 14 amino acids. CDR3 DNA is the only sequence kept; it has 42 bases, read in frame from the first base. This sequence originates from a woman in her forties or fifties with acute or convalescent COVID-19. Recombination linked TRBV11-2 to TRBJ1-2; a tentative D match to TRBD1 spans 5 bases. Input material: peripheral blood. The DNA sequence follows: TGTGCCAGCAGCTTAGATGGGGGGGGAGGAGGCTACACCTTC. Translated, this is CASSLDGGGGGYTF.